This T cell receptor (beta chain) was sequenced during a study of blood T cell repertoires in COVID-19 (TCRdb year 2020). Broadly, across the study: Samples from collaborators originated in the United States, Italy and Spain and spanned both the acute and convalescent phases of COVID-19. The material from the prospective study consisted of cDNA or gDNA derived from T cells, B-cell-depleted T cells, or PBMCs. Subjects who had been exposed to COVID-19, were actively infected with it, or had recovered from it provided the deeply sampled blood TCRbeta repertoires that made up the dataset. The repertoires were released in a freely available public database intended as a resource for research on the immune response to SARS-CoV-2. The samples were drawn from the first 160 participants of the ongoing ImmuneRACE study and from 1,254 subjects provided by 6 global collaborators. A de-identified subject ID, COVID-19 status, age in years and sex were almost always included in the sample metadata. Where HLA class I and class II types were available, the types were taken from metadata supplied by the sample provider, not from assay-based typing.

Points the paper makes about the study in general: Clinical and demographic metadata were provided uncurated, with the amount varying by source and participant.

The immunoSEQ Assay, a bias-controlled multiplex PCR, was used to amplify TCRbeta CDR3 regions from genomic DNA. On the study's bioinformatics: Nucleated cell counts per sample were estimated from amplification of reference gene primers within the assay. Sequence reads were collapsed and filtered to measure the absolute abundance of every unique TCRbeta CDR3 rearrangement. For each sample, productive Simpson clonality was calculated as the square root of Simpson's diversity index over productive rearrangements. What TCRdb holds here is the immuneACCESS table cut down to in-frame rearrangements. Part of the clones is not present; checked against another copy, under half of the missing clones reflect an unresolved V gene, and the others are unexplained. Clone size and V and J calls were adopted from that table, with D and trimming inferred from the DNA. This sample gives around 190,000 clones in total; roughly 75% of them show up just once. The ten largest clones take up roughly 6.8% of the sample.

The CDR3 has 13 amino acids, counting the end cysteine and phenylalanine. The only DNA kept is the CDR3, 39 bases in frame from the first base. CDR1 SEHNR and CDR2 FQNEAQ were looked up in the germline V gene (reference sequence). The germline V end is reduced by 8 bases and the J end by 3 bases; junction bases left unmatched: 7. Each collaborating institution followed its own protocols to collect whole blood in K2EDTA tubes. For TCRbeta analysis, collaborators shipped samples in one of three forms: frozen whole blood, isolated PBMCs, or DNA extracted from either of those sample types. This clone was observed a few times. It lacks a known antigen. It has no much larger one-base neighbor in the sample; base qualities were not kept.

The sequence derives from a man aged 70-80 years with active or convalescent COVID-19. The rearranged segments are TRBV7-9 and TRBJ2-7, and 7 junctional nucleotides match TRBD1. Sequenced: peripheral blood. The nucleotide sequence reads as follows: TGTGCCAGCCTACTGACAGGGAACTACGAGCAGTACTTC. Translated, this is CASLLTGNYEQYF.